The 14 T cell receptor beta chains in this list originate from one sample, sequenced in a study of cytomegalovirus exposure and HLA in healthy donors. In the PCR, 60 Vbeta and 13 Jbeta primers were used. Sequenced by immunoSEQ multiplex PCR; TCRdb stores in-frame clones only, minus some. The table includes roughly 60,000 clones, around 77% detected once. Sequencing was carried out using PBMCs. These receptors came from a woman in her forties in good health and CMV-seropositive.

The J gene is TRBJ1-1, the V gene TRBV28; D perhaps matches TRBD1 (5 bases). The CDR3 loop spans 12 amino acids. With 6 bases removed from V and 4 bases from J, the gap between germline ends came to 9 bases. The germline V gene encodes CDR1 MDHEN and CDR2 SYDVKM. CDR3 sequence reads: CASSAGLTEAFF. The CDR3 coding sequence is TGTGCCAGCAGCGCAGGGCTCACTGAAGCTTTCTTT.

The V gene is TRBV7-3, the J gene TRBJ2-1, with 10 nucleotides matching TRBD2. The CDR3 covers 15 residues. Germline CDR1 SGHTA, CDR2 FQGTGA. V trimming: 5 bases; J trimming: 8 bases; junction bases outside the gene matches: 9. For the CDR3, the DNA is TGTGCCAGCAGCCGAGCGGGGGGGCCGGGCGATGAGCAGTTCTTC. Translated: CASSRAGGPGDEQFF.

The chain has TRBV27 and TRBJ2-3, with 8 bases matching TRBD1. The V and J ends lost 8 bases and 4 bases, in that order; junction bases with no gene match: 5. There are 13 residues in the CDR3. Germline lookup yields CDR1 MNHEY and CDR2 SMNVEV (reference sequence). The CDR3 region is CASGRRGPDTQYF. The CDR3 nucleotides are TGTGCCAGCGGGCGCAGGGGGCCAGATACGCAGTATTTT.

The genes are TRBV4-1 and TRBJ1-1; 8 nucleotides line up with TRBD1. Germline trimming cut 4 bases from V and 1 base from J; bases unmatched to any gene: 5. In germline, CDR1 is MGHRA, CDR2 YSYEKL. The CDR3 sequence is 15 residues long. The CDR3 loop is CASSPPGQANTEAFF. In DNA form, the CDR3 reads TGCGCCAGCAGCCCCCCGGGACAGGCGAACACTGAAGCTTTCTTT.

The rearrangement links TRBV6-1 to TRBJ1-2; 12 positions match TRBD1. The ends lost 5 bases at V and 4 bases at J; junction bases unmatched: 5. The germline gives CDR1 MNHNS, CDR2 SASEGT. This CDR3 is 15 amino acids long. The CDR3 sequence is CASSRGTGGAYGYTF. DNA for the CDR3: TGTGCCAGCAGTAGAGGGACAGGGGGCGCCTATGGCTACACCTTC.

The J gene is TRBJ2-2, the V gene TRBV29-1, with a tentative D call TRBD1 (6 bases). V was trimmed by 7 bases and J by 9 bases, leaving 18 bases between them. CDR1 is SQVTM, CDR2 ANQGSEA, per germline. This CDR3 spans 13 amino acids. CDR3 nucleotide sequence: TGCAGCGCCTTTATTCGGACAGCTAGGGAGCTGTTTTTT. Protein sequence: CSAFIRTARELFF.

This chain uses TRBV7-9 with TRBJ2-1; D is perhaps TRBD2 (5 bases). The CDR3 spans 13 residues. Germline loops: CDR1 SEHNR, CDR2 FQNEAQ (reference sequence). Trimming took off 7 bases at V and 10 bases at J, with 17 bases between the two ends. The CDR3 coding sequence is TGTGCCAGCACCCCCGGGGTTTGGGCAGAGCAGTTCTTC. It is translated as CASTPGVWAEQFF. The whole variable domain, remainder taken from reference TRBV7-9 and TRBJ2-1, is DTGVSQNPRHKITKRGQNVTFRCDPISEHNRLYWYRQTLGQGPEFLTYFQNEAQLEKSRLLSDRFSAERPKGSFSTLEIQRTEQGDSAMYLCASTPGVWAEQFFGPGTRLTVL.

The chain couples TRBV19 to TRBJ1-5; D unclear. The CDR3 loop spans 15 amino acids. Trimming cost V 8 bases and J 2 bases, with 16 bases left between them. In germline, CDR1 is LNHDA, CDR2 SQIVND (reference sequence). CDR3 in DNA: TGTGCCAGTCTCGAGGGTGGGGTAGGCAATCAGCCCCAGCATTTT. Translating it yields CASLEGGVGNQPQHF.

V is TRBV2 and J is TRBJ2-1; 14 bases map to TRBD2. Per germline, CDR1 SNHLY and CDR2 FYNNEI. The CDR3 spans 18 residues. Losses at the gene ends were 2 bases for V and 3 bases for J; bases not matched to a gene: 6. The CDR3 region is CASSESWTSGGIYNEQFF. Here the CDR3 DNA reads TGTGCCAGCAGTGAATCATGGACTAGCGGGGGGATCTACAATGAGCAGTTCTTC.

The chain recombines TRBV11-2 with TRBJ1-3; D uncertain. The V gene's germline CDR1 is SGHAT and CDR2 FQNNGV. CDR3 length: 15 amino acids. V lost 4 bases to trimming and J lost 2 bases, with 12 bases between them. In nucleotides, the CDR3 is TGTGCCAGCAGCTCACATGGGAGAACTGGAAACACCATATATTTT. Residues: CASSSHGRTGNTIYF.

CDR3 in DNA: TGTGCCAGCAGCTGGACTAGCGGGCCCTACGAGCAGTACTTC. Amino acid sequence: CASSWTSGPYEQYF. The chain links TRBV5-5 to TRBJ2-7; 11 nucleotides agree with TRBD2. CDR1 and CDR2 from the germline V gene are SGHKS and YYEKEE (reference sequence). The CDR3 runs to 14 residues. J was trimmed by 2 bases and V by 3 bases; bases with no gene match: 1.

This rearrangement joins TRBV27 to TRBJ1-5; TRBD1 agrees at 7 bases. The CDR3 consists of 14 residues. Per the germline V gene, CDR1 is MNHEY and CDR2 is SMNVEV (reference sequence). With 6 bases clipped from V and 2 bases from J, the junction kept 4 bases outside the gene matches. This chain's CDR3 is CASSRGIGNQPQHF. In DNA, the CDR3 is TGTGCCAGCAGCAGGGGGATCGGCAATCAGCCCCAGCATTTT.

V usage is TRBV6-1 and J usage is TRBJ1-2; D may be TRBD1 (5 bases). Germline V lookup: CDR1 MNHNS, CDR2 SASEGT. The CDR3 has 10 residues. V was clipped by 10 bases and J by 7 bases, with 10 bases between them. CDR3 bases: TGTGCCACCGAAAGGGGTGGCTACACCTTC. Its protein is CATERGGYTF.

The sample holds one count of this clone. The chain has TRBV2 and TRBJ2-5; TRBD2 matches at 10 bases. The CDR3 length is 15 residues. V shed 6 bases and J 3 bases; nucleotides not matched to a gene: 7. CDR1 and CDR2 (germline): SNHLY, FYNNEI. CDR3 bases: TGTGCCAGCAGGACAACTAGCGGGGCAAAAGAGACCCAGTACTTC. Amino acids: CASRTTSGAKETQYF.